A selection of T cell receptor beta chains follows, all from one sample in a study of blood T cell repertoires in COVID-19. This table comes from immunoSEQ multiplex PCR, and its TCRdb copy is limited to in-frame clones, with some not included. The sample carries roughly 80,000 clones, over 75% recorded once. What was sequenced was peripheral blood. Receptor source: a human donor in a cohort sampled during active COVID-19. CDR3s include the opening cysteine and the closing phenylalanine or tryptophan. A D gene is named only where the DNA matches it firmly. Clone size is stated in some rows and not others, as once, few, many or a class when expanded.

NA,TRBV5-1,NA,TRBJ2-7,TGCGCCAGCAGCTTGGAAGGGGTTTACCATTACGAGCAGTACTTC,CASSLEGVYHYEQYF
NA,TRBV3-1/TRBV3-2,NA,TRBJ2-2,TGTGCCAGCAGCCGGGTCGGTCGGGCGGGCGGTACCGGGGAGCTGTTTTTT,CASSRVGRAGGTGELFF
TRBD1,TRBV4-3,NA,TRBJ2-1,TGCGCCAGCAGCAACCGGGACAGTTACAATGAGCAGTTCTTC,CASSNRDSYNEQFF
NA,TRBV20-1,once,TRBJ2-7,TGCAGTGCTAGTTTCCAGGGTAACTCCTACGAGCAGTACTTC,CSASFQGNSYEQYF
TRBD1,TRBV6-5,NA,TRBJ2-1,TGTGCCAGCAGTTGGGACAGGGGACGGAATGAGCAGTTCTTC,CASSWDRGRNEQFF
NA,TRBV9,NA,TRBJ2-2,TGTGCCAGCAGCGTAGGGGTGACATACACCGGGGAGCTGTTTTTT,CASSVGVTYTGELFF
TRBD2,TRBV6-2/TRBV6-3,once,TRBJ2-5,TGTGCCAGCAGTTGGACTAGCGGGGGGGCCGAGACCCAGTACTTC,CASSWTSGGAETQYF
TRBD1,TRBV3-1/TRBV3-2,NA,TRBJ1-2,TGTGCCAGCAGCCTATCCGGGACAGGGGACCGTGGCTACACCTTC,CASSLSGTGDRGYTF
NA,TRBV25-1,NA,TRBJ1-2,TGTGCCAGCAGTGGGCACAACTATGGCTACACCTTC,CASSGHNYGYTF
NA,TRBV28,NA,TRBJ2-7,TGTGCAGCAGCGACTCAGAGGGACGAGCAGTACTTC,CAAATQRDEQYF
NA,TRBV6-6,NA,TRBJ1-1,TGTGCCAGCAAGCTAATGAACACTGAAGCTTTCTTT,CASKLMNTEAFF